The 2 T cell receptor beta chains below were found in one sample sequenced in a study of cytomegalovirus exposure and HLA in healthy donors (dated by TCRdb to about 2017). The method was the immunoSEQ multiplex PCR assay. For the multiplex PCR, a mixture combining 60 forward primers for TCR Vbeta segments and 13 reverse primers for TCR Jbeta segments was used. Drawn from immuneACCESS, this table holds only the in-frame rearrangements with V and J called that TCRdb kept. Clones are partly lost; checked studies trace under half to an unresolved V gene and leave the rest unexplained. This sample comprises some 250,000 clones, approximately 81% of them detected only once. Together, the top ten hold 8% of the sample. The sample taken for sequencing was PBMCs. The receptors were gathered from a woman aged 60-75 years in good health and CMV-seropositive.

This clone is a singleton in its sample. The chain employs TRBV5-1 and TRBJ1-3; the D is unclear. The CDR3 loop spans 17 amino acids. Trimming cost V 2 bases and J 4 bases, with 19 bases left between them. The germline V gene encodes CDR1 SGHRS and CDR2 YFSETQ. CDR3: CASSFATPWAVGNTIYF. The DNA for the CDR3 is TGCGCCAGCAGCTTTGCAACCCCCTGGGCTGTAGGAAACACCATATATTTT.

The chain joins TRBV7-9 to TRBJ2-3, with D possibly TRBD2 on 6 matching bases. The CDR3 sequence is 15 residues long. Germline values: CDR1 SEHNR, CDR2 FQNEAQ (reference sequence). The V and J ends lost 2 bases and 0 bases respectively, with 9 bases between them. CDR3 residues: CASSLTRGSTDTQYF. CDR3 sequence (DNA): TGTGCCAGCAGCTTAACCCGGGGGAGCACAGATACGCAGTATTTT. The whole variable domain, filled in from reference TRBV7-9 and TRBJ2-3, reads DTGVSQNPRHKITKRGQNVTFRCDPISEHNRLYWYRQTLGQGPEFLTYFQNEAQLEKSRLLSDRFSAERPKGSFSTLEIQRTEQGDSAMYLCASSLTRGSTDTQYFGPGTRLTVL.